The TCR beta chain under discussion was sequenced for a study of T cell repertoires in cytomegalovirus infection. Study overall: A matching HLA type, together with CMV infection, was signaled by public TCR beta signatures.

With regard to this clonotype: Its target is unknown.

Points from the study as a whole: HLA-C-restricted CMV clonotypes gave the most frequent clonotype in two of eight donors.

The CDR3 loop spans 17 amino acids. Per germline, CDR1 LGHNT and CDR2 FRNRAP. The germline V and J ends were trimmed by 6 bases and 8 bases, with 26 bases remaining between them. TCRdb ran MiXCR on the reads and lists one entry per CDR3 protein. There are 450,000 to 550,000 distinct CDR3 sequences in the sample; 16% occur only once, and 20% to 30% lies in the top ten. This sequence originates from a human donor in good health (CMV status not recorded). Some clones in this sample may be carry-over from other donors' samples. Sequencing input: CD8+ T cells from PBMCs. The chain recombines TRBV12-5 with TRBJ1-3, with D possibly being TRBD1 (5 bases). The CDR3 DNA is TGTGCTAGTGGGTTGTGCAGTATGACAGAGCCGAAGGACACCATATATTTT. This codes for CASGLCSMTEPKDTIYF. Full variable domain (outside the CDR3, taken from reference TRBV12-5 and TRBJ1-3): DARVTQTPRHKVTEMGQEVTMRCQPILGHNTVFWYRQTMMQGLELLAYFRNRAPLDDSGMPKDRFSAEMPDATLATLKIQPSEPRDSAVYFCASGLCSMTEPKDTIYFGEGSWLTVV.